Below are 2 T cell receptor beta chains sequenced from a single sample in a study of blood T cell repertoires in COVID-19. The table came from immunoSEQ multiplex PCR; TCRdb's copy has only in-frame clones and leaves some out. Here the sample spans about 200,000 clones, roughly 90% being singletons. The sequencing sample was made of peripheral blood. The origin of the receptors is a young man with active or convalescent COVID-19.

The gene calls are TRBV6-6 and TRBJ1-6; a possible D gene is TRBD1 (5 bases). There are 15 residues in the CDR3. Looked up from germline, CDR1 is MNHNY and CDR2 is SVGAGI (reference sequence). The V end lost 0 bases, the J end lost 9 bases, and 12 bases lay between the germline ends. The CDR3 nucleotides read TGTGCCAGCAGTTACTCGGGAGGGGAGGGTTCACCCCTCCACTTT. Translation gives CASSYSGGEGSPLHF.

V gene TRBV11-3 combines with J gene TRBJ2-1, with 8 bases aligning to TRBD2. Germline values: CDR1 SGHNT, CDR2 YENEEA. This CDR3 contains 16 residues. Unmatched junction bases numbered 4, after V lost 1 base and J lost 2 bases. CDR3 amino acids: CASSLGGSGTYNEQFF. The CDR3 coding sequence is TGTGCCAGCAGCTTAGGGGGTAGCGGGACCTACAATGAGCAGTTCTTC.